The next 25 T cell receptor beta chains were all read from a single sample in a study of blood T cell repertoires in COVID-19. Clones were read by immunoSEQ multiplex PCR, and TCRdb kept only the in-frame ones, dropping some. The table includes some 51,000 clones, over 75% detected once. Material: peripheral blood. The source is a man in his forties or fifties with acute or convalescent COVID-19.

The CDR3 DNA sequence: TGTGCCAGCAGTGGGGGGCTAGCGGGAGCTTTTTACGAGCAGTACTTC. The encoded protein is CASSGGLAGAFYEQYF. The chain couples TRBV2 to TRBJ2-7; 10 bases line up with TRBD2. After removal of 4 bases from V and 4 bases from J, the junction contained 10 bases not matched to a gene. CDR1 is SNHLY, CDR2 FYNNEI, per germline. The CDR3 sequence is 16 residues long.

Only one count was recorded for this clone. This CDR3 is CASSLGPRSGDTEAFF. In DNA, the CDR3 is TGCGCCAGCAGCTTGGGACCTAGGTCAGGGGATACTGAAGCTTTCTTT. V and J are TRBV5-1 and TRBJ1-1; a weak D match, TRBD1 (6 bases). This CDR3 region has 16 residues. Trimming pared 0 bases from V and 5 bases from J, leaving 17 bases between. Germline V lookup: CDR1 SGHRS, CDR2 YFSETQ. Full variable domain (missing parts from reference TRBV5-1 and TRBJ1-1): KAGVTQTPRYLIKTRGQQVTLSCSPISGHRSVSWYQQTPGQGLQFLFEYFSETQRNKGNFPGRFSGRQFSNSRSEMNVSTLELGDSALYLCASSLGPRSGDTEAFFGQGTRLTVV.

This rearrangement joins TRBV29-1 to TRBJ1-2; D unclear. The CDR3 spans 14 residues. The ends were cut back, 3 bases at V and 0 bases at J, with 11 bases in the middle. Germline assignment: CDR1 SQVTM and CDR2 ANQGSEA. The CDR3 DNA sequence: TGCAGCGTTGAGGTGACGGGAGCTAACTATGGCTACACCTTC. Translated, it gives CSVEVTGANYGYTF.

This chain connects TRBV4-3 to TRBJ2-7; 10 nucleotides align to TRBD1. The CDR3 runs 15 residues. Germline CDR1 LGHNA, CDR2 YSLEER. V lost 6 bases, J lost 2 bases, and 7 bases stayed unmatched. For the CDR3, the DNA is TGCGCCAGCAGTCAATCCGGGACAGGGGCCTACGAGCAGTACTTC. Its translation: CASSQSGTGAYEQYF.

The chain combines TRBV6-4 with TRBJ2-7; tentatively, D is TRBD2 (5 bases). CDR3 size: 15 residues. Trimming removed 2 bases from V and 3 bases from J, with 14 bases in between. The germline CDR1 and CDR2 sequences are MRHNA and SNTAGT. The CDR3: CASSDIAVANYEQYF. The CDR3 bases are TGTGCCAGCAGTGACATTGCGGTAGCGAACTACGAGCAGTACTTC.

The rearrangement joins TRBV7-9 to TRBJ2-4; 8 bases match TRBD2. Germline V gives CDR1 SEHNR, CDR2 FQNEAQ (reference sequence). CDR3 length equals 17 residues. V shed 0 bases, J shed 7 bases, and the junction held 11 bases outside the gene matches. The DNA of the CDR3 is TGTGCCAGCAGCTTAGCTTTAGGTAGCGGGATAAAGAACATTCAGTACTTC. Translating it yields CASSLALGSGIKNIQYF.

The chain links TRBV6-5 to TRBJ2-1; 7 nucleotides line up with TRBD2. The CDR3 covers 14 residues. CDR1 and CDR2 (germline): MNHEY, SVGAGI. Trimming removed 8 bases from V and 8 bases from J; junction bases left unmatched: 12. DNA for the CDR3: TGTGCCAGCCATGGGCGGGGGAGGGCCTATGAGCAGTTCTTC. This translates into CASHGRGRAYEQFF.

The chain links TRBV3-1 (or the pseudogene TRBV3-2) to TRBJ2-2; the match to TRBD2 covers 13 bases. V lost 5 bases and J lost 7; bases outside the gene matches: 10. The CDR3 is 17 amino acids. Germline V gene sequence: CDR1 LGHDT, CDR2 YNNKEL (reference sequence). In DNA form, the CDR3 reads TGTGCCAGCAGCGAACTAGCGGGAGGGCAAGGAGGCGGGGAGCTGTTTTTT. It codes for CASSELAGGQGGGELFF.

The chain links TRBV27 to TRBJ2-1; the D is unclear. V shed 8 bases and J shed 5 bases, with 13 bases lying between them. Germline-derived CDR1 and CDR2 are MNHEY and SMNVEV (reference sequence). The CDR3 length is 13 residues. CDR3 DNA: TGTGCCAGCTGCAACCTGCCAGACAATGAGCAGTTCTTC. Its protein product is CASCNLPDNEQFF.

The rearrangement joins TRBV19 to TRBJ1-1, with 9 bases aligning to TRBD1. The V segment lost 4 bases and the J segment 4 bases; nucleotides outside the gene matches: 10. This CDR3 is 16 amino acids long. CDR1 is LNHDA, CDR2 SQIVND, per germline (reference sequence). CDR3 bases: TGTGCCAGTAGTACCGGGACAGGGAATTCGGGCACTGAAGCTTTCTTT. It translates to CASSTGTGNSGTEAFF. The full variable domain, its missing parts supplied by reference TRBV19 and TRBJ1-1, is DGGITQSPKYLFRKEGQNVTLSCEQNLNHDAMYWYRQDPGQGLRLIYYSQIVNDFQKGDIAEGYSVSREKKESFPLTVTSAQKNPTAFYLCASSTGTGNSGTEAFFGQGTRLTVV.

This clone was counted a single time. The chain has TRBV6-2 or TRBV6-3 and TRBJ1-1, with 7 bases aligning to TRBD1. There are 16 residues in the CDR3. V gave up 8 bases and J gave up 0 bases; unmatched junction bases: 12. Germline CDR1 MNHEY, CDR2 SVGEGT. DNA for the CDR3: TGTGCCAGCGGTTGGGGCGAGGGGGCAATGAACACTGAAGCTTTCTTT. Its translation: CASGWGEGAMNTEAFF.

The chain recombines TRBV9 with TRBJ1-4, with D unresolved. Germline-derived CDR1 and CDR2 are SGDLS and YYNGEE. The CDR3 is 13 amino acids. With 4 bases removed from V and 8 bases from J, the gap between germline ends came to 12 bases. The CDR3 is CASSPGSEEKLFF. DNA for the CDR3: TGTGCCAGCAGCCCCGGGTCTGAGGAAAAACTGTTTTTT. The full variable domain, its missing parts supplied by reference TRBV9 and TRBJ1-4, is DSGVTQTPKHLITATGQRVTLRCSPRSGDLSVYWYQQSLDQGLQFLIQYYNGEERAKGNILERFSAQQFPDLHSELNLSSLELGDSALYFCASSPGSEEKLFFGSGTQLSVL.

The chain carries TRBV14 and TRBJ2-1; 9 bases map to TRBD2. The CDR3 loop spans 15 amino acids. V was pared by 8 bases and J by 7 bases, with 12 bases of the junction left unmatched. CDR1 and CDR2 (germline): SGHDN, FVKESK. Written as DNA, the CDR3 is TGTGCCAGCCAGGTTAGCGGGAGCTTAGGAAATGAGCAGTTCTTC. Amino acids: CASQVSGSLGNEQFF.

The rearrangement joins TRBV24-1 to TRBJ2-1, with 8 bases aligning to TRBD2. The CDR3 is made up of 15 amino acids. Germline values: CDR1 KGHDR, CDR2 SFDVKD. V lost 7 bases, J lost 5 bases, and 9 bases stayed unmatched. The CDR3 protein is CATRSGREGHNEQFF. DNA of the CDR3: TGTGCCACCAGATCCGGACGGGAGGGCCACAATGAGCAGTTCTTC.

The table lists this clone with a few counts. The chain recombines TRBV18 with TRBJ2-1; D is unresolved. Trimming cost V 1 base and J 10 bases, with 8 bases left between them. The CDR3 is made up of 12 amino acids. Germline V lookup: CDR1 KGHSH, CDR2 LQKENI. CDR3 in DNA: TGTGCCAGCTCACCACTAGCTGGGGAGCAGTTCTTC. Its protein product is CASSPLAGEQFF. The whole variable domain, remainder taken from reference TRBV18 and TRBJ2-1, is NAGVMQNPRHLVRRRGQEARLRCSPMKGHSHVYWYRQLPEEGLKFMVYLQKENIIDESGMPKERFSAEFPKEGPSILRIQQVVRGDSAAYFCASSPLAGEQFFGPGTRLTVL.

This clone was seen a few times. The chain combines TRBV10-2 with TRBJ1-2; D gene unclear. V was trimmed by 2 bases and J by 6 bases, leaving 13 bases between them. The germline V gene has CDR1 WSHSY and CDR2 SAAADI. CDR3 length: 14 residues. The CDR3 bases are TGCGCCAGCAGTGAGATCCCACAAGGAGATGGCTACACCTTC. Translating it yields CASSEIPQGDGYTF.

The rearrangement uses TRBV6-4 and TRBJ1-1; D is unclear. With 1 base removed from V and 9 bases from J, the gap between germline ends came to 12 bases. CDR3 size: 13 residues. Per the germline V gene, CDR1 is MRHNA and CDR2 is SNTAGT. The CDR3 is CASSDYPSSKAFF. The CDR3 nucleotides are TGTGCCAGCAGTGACTATCCGAGTTCCAAAGCTTTCTTT.

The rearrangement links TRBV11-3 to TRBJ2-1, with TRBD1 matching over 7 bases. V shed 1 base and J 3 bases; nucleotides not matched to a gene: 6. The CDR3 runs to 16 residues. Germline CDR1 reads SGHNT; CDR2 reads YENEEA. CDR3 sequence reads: CASSLVVTGRYNEQFF. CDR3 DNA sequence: TGTGCCAGCAGCTTAGTCGTGACAGGGCGCTACAATGAGCAGTTCTTC.

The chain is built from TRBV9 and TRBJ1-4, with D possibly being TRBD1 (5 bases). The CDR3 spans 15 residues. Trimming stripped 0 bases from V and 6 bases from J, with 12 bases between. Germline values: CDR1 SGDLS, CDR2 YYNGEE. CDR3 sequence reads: CASSVAAGGDEKLFF. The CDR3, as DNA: TGTGCCAGCAGCGTAGCGGCGGGGGGGGATGAAAAACTGTTTTTT.

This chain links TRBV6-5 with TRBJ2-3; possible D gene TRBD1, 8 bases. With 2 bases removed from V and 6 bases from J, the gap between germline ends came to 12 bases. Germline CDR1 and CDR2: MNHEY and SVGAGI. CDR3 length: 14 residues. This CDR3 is CASSYTGGGDTQYF. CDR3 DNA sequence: TGTGCCAGCAGTTACACAGGGGGAGGGGATACGCAGTATTTT.

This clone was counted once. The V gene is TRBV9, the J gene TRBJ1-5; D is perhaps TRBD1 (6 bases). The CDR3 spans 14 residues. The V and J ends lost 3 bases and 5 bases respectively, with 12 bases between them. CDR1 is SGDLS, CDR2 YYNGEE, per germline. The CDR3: CASSATGYDQPQHF. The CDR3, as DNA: TGTGCCAGCAGCGCAACAGGGTATGATCAGCCCCAGCATTTT.

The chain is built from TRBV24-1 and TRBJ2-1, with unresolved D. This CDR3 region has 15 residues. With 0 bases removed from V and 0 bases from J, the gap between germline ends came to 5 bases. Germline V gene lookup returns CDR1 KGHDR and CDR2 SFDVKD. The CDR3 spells CATSDLAASYNEQFF. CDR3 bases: TGTGCCACCAGTGATTTGGCGGCCTCCTACAATGAGCAGTTCTTC.

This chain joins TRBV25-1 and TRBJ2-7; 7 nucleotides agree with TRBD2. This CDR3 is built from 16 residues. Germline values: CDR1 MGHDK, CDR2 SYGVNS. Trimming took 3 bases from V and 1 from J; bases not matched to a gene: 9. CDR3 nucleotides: TGTGCCAGCAGTGAGACCCACCGGGGGGATTCCTACGAGCAGTACTTC. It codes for CASSETHRGDSYEQYF.

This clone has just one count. The CDR3 DNA follows: TGTGCCAGCAGCTTGGGCAAACCCAATCAGCCCCAGCATTTT. Translating it yields CASSLGKPNQPQHF. The genes are TRBV7-8 and TRBJ1-5; no definite D call. This CDR3 has 14 amino acids. V was clipped by 3 bases and J by 3 bases, with 9 bases between them. CDR1 and CDR2 from the germline V gene are SGHVS and FQNEAQ.

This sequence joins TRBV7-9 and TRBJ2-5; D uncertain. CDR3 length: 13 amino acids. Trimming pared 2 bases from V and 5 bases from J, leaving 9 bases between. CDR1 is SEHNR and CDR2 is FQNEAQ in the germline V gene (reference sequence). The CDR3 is CASSLLVRETQYF. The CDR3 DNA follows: TGTGCCAGCAGCTTACTTGTCAGGGAGACCCAGTACTTC. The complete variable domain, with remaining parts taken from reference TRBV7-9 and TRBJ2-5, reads DTGVSQNPRHKITKRGQNVTFRCDPISEHNRLYWYRQTLGQGPEFLTYFQNEAQLEKSRLLSDRFSAERPKGSFSTLEIQRTEQGDSAMYLCASSLLVRETQYFGPGTRLLVL.